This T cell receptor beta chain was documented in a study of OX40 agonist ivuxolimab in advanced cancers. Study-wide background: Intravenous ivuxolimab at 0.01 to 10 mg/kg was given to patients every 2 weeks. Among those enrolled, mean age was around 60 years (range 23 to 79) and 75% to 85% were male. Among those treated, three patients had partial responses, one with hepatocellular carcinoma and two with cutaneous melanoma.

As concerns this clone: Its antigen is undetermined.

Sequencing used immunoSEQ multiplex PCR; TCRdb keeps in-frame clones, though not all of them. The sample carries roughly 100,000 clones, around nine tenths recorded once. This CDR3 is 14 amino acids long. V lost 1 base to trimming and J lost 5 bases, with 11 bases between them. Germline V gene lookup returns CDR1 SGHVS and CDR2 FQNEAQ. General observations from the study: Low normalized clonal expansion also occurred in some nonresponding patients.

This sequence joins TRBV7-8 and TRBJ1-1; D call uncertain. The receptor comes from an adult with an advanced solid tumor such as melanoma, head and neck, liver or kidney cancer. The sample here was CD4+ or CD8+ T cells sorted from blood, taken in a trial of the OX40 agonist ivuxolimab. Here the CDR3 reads CASSLEIGVTEAFF. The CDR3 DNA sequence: TGTGCCAGCAGCTTAGAAATAGGAGTAACTGAAGCTTTCTTT.